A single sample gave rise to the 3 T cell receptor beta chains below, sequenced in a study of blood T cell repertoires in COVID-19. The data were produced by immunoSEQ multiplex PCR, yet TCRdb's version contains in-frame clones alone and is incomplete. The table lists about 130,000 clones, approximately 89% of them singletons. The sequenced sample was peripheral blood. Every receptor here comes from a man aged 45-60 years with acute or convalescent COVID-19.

The CDR3 reads CASSPLTADRYTGELFF. The CDR3 region has the DNA TGTGCCAGCAGTCCACTGACTGCGGACAGATACACCGGGGAGCTGTTTTTT. J is TRBJ2-2 and V is TRBV6-6; D is perhaps TRBD1 (6 bases). Germline V gene data show CDR1 as MNHNY and CDR2 as SVGAGI (reference sequence). Between the trimmed V and J ends, which lost 5 bases and 3 bases, there was a span of 19 bases. The CDR3 is 17 residues long.

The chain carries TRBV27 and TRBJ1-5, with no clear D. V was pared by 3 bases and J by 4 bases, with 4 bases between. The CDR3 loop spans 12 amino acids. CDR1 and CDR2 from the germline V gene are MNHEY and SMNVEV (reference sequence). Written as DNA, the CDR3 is TGTGCCAGCAGTTTCCGTAATCAGCCCCAGCATTTT. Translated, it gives CASSFRNQPQHF.

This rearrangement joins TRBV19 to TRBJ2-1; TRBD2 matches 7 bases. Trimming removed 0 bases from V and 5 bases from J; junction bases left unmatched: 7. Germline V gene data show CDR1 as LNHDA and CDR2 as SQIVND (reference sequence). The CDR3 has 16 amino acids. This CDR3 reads CASSIEAGILNNEQFF. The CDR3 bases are TGTGCCAGTAGTATAGAAGCGGGGATTCTAAACAATGAGCAGTTCTTC. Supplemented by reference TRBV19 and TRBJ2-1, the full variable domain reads DGGITQSPKYLFRKEGQNVTLSCEQNLNHDAMYWYRQDPGQGLRLIYYSQIVNDFQKGDIAEGYSVSREKKESFPLTVTSAQKNPTAFYLCASSIEAGILNNEQFFGPGTRLTVL.